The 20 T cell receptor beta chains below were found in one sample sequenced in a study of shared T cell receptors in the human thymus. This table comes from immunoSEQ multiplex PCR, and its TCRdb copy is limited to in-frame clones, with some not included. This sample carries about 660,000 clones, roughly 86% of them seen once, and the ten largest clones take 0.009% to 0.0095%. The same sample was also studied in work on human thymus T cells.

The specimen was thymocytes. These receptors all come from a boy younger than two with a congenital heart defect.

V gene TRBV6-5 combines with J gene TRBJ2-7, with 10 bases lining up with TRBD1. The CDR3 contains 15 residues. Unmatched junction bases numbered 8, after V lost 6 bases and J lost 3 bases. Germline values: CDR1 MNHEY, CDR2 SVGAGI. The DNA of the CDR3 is TGTGCCAGCAGCAGCCGGGACAGGGGATTCTACGAGCAGTACTTC. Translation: CASSSRDRGFYEQYF.

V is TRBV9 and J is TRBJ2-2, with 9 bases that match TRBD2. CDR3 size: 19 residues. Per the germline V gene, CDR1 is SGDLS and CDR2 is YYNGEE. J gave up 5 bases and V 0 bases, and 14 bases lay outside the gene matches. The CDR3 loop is CASSVGYAGGPKGTGELFF. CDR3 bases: TGTGCCAGCAGCGTAGGGTATGCGGGGGGGCCGAAAGGGACCGGGGAGCTGTTTTTT.

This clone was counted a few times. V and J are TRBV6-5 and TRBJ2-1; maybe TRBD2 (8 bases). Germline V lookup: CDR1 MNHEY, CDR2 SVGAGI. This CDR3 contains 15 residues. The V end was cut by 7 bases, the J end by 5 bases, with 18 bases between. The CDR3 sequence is CASTIREGAHNEQFF. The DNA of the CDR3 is TGTGCCAGCACAATACGGGAGGGGGCCCACAATGAGCAGTTCTTC.

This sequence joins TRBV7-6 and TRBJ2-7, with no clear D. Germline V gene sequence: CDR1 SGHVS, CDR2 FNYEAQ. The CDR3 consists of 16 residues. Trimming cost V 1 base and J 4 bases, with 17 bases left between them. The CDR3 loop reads CASSLEASGETYEQYF. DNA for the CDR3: TGTGCCAGCAGCTTAGAGGCGTCGGGTGAGACGTACGAGCAGTACTTC.

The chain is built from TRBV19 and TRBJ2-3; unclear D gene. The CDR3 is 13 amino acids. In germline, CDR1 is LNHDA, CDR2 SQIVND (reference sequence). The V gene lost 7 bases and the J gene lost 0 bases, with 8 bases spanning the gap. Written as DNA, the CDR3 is TGTGCCAGTAAGCAGGCTAGCACAGATACGCAGTATTTT. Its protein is CASKQASTDTQYF.

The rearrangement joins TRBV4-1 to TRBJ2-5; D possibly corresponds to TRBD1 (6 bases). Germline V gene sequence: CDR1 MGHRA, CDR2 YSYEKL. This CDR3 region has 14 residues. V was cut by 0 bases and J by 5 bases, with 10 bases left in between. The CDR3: CASSQEEGEETQYF. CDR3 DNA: TGCGCCAGCAGCCAAGAAGAGGGGGAGGAGACCCAGTACTTC.

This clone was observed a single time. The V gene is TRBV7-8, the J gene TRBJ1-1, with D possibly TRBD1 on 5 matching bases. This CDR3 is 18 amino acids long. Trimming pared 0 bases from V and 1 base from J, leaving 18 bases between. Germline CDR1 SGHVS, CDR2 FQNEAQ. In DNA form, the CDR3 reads TGTGCCAGCAGCTTAGCCTTGGGACTCCAGGGAGGGAACACTGAAGCTTTCTTT. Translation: CASSLALGLQGGNTEAFF.

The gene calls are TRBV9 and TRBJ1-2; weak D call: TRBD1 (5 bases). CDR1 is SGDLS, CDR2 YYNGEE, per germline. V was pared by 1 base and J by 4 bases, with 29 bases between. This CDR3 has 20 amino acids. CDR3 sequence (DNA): TGTGCCAGCAGCGTATCAAACAGCCCCAACCGGGGGTCCCTTTCCTATGGCTACACCTTC. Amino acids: CASSVSNSPNRGSLSYGYTF.

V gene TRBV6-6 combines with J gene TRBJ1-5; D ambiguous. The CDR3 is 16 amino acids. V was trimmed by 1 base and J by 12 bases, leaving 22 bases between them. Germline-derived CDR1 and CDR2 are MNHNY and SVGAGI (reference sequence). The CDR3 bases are TGTGCCAGCAGTTACTGGCAGCAGGAACCCCAGGTTGGCCAGCATTTT. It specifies CASSYWQQEPQVGQHF.

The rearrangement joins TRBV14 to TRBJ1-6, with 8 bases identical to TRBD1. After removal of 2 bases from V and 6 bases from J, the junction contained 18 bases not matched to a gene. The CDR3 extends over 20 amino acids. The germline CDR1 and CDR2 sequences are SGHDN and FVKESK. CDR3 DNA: TGTGCCAGCAGCCAAAATATTAAGGGACAGGCAACCGTATTTAATTCACCCCTCCACTTT. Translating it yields CASSQNIKGQATVFNSPLHF.

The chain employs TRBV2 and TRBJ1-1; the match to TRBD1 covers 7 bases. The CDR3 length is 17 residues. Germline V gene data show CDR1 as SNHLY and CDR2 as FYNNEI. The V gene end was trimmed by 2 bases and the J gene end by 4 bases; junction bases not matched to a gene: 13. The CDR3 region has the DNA TGTGCCAGCAGTGAACTCCCTATGGACAGGTTCGGCACTGAAGCTTTCTTT. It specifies CASSELPMDRFGTEAFF.

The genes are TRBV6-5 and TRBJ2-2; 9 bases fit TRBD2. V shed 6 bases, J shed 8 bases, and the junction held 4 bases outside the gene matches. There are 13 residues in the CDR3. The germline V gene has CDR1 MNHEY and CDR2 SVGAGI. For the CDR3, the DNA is TGTGCCAGCAGCCCTAGCGGGATGGGGGAGCTGTTTTTT. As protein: CASSPSGMGELFF.

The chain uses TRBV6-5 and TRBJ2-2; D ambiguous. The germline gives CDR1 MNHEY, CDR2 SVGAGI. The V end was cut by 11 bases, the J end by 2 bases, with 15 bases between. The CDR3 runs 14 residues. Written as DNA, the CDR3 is TGTGCCGTAGGTCTAGGCCAAAACACCGGGGAGCTGTTTTTT. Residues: CAVGLGQNTGELFF.

In nucleotides, the CDR3 is TGTGCCAGCAGCATGGGACTAGCGGGAGGGGCGCAGTATTTT. Translation gives CASSMGLAGGAQYF. The chain links TRBV9 to TRBJ2-3; the match to TRBD2 covers 16 bases. There are 14 residues in the CDR3. From germline, CDR1 is SGDLS and CDR2 YYNGEE. V was clipped by 4 bases and J by 10 bases; unmatched bases: 3.

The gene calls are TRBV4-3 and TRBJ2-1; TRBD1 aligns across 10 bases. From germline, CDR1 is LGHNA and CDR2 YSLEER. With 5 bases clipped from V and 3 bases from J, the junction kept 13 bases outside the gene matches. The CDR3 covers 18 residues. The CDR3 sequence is CASSAKVHRDRGYNEQFF. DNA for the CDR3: TGCGCCAGCAGCGCTAAGGTTCACCGGGACAGGGGCTACAATGAGCAGTTCTTC.

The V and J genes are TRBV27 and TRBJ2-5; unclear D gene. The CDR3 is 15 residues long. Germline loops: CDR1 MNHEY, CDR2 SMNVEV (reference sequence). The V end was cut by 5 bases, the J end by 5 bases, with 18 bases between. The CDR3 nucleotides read TGTGCCAGCAGTACGTCCAGAGTGTCCGGGGAGACCCAGTACTTC. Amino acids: CASSTSRVSGETQYF.

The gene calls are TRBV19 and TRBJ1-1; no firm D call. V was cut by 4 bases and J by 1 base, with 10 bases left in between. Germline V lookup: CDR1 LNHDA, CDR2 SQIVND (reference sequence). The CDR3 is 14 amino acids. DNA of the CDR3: TGTGCCAGTAGTACCTACCGCCGGAACACTGAAGCTTTCTTT. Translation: CASSTYRRNTEAFF.

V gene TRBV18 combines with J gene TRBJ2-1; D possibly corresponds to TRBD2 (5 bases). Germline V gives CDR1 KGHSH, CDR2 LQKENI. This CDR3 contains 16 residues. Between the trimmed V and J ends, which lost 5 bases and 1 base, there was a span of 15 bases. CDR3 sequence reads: CASSLRGNPSYNEQFF. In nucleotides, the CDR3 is TGTGCCAGCTCATTACGAGGGAATCCATCCTACAATGAGCAGTTCTTC.

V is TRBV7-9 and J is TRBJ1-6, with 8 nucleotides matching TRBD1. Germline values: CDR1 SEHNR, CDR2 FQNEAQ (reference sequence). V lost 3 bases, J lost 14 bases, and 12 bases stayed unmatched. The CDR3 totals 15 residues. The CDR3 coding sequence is TGTGCCAGCAGCTTCGAACAGGGGGTCCCCGGGACCCTCCACTTT. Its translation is CASSFEQGVPGTLHF.

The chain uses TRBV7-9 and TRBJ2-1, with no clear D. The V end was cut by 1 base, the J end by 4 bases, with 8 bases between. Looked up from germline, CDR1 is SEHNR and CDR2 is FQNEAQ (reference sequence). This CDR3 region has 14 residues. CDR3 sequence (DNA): TGTGCCAGCAGCTTAGGTCCGGAGTACAATGAGCAGTTCTTC. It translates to CASSLGPEYNEQFF.